The source of this T cell receptor beta chain is a study of T-cell memory formation after mild COVID-19. Study details: Across donors, TCR clusters were largely donor specific.

Germline CDR1 is SQVTM and CDR2 is ANQGSEA. Germline trimming cut 6 bases from V and 2 bases from J; bases unmatched to any gene: 8. This CDR3 comprises 14 residues. Study results and limitations: Day 37-peaking second-wave clones had unconfirmed SARS-CoV-2 specificity. Clones that shrank (day 15 to 85) were balanced CD4/CD8, whereas later expanders leaned CD4+.

The 5'RACE method, run with constant-segment primers, produced TCR alpha and TCR beta cDNA libraries (carrying sample barcodes and UMIs). TCRdb fed the 5' RACE reads into MiXCR, producing one record per CDR3 protein. The table records approximately 180,000 distinct CDR3 sequences, about a sixth of them present only once. The table lists this clonotype with a few counts. Its antigen is not known. This clonotype originated in an adult woman who had mild COVID-19 (a few samples of this study predate the infection). Cell type and time point are not known. The chain couples TRBV29-1 to TRBJ1-2; 8 bases map to TRBD1. The sequenced sample was PBMCs or a T cell subset sorted from them (not recorded which). The CDR3 spells CSVSSGTGNYGYTF. CDR3 bases: TGCAGCGTATCGTCCGGGACAGGCAACTATGGCTACACCTTC.